Listed here is a single T cell receptor (beta chain). The antigen is not known. The sample originates from a study of beta chain features in type 1 diabetes. Background on the study: The study examined 90 million to 130 million sorted cells across all samples. Study conclusions and caveats: No resolution was reached here on whether HLA type influences TCRB rearrangement.

Using CD45RO/CCR7/CD25/CD127/CD95/CD27, CD4+ naive, central memory, regulatory and stem cell-like memory cells were sorted. Of the isolated RNA, all was reverse transcribed, and so the sequenced material was expressed TCRB transcripts. Millions of reads was the average for naive, central memory and regulatory T cell samples. Generated by immunoSEQ multiplex PCR, the TCRdb table keeps only in-frame clones and is missing some. Of under 250,000 clones listed, 11% are singletons. Deletions cut 0 bases from V and 0 bases from J, with 11 bases between. Germline assignment: CDR1 MGHRA and CDR2 YSYEKL. The CDR3 runs 17 residues.

This chain uses TRBV4-1 with TRBJ1-4, with D possibly TRBD1 on 5 matching bases. The sequencing sample was made of central memory CD4+ T cells from blood. This receptor was taken from a man aged 18 to 29 in good health. The CDR3 region has the DNA TGCGCCAGCAGCCAAGATTGGGGCGGCGCAACTAATGAAAAACTGTTTTTT. Translation: CASSQDWGGATNEKLFF.